Listed below are T cell receptor beta chains from one sample, sequenced in a study of blood T cell repertoires in COVID-19. The assay was immunoSEQ multiplex PCR, and TCRdb's table has in-frame clones only and misses some. The profile covers about 160,000 clones, with about four fifths appearing a single time and approximately 7.6% taken by the ten largest. Material for sequencing was peripheral blood. These receptor sequences come from a woman in her sixties with COVID-19, enrolled during active disease. CDR3s include the opening cysteine and the closing phenylalanine or tryptophan. The order of the fields is V gene, J gene, clone size, D gene, CDR3 DNA, CDR3 protein. The D gene is left open where the match is weak. Expanded clones get a size class; other rows say once, few or many, or leave the size out.

V gene: TRBV11-2
J gene: TRBJ2-3
clone size: once
D gene: TRBD2
CDR3 DNA: TGTGCCAGCAGCTTCGAGCGGGGCGAAGGGAAGTATTTT
CDR3 protein: CASSFERGEGKYF

V gene: TRBV9
J gene: TRBJ1-3
clone size: NA
D gene: NA
CDR3 DNA: TGTGCCAGCGGAAGCGGGGGAGGTTCCATATATTTT
CDR3 protein: CASGSGGGSIYF

V gene: TRBV29-1
J gene: TRBJ2-1
clone size: NA
D gene: TRBD2
CDR3 DNA: TGCAGCGTCACCGGGACTAGCGGGAGGGGAGAGCAGTTCTTC
CDR3 protein: CSVTGTSGRGEQFF

V gene: TRBV6-5
J gene: TRBJ2-3
clone size: NA
D gene: TRBD2
CDR3 DNA: TGTGCCAGCCGCACTAGCGGCAGCACAGATACGCAGTATTTT
CDR3 protein: CASRTSGSTDTQYF

V gene: TRBV19
J gene: TRBJ2-5
clone size: NA
D gene: TRBD1
CDR3 DNA: TGTGCCAGTAGTATATCGACAGGGGGAGAGACCCAGTACTTC
CDR3 protein: CASSISTGGETQYF

V gene: TRBV2
J gene: TRBJ1-5
clone size: NA
D gene: NA
CDR3 DNA: TGTGCCAGCAGGAGGGGCAATCAGCCCCAGCATTTT
CDR3 protein: CASRRGNQPQHF

V gene: TRBV3-1/TRBV3-2
J gene: TRBJ2-2
clone size: NA
D gene: TRBD2
CDR3 DNA: TGTGCCAGCAGTCGCTATGCGGGGGACACCGGGGAGCTGTTTTTT
CDR3 protein: CASSRYAGDTGELFF

V gene: TRBV11-2
J gene: TRBJ1-2
clone size: NA
D gene: TRBD1
CDR3 DNA: TGTGCCAGCAGCCCCCCGACAGGGACCCTCTATGGCTACACCTTC
CDR3 protein: CASSPPTGTLYGYTF

V gene: TRBV10-3
J gene: TRBJ2-2
clone size: many
D gene: NA
CDR3 DNA: TGTGCCATCAGTGGGGGTCGGGGTTTGAACACCGGGGAGCTGTTTTTT
CDR3 protein: CAISGGRGLNTGELFF

V gene: TRBV30
J gene: TRBJ1-5
clone size: NA
D gene: NA
CDR3 DNA: TGTGCCTGGAGTGTCGGGCAGGGTCGGAATCAGCCCCAGCATTTT
CDR3 protein: CAWSVGQGRNQPQHF

V gene: TRBV6-2/TRBV6-3
J gene: TRBJ1-1
clone size: NA
D gene: TRBD1
CDR3 DNA: TGTGCCAGCACCCCTGGGGGACAGGGTGGAACTGAAGCTTTCTTT
CDR3 protein: CASTPGGQGGTEAFF

V gene: TRBV29-1
J gene: TRBJ2-5
clone size: once
D gene: TRBD1
CDR3 DNA: TGCAGCGAATCGATTCTCCCGGGACAGGGACGAGAGACCCAGTACTTC
CDR3 protein: CSESILPGQGRETQYF

V gene: TRBV19
J gene: TRBJ1-4
clone size: NA
D gene: NA
CDR3 DNA: TGTGCCAGTACAGGGAGGGCGACTAATGAAAAACTGTTTTTT
CDR3 protein: CASTGRATNEKLFF

V gene: TRBV6-6
J gene: TRBJ2-2
clone size: NA
D gene: TRBD1
CDR3 DNA: TGTGCCAGCAGTAAGGGACAGGGACGAACCGGGGAGCTGTTTTTT
CDR3 protein: CASSKGQGRTGELFF

V gene: TRBV5-1
J gene: TRBJ2-1
clone size: NA
D gene: TRBD2
CDR3 DNA: TGCGCCAGCAGCCTTTTTGACCCAGGACTAGCGGGGAATGAGCAGTTCTTC
CDR3 protein: CASSLFDPGLAGNEQFF

V gene: TRBV7-9
J gene: TRBJ2-1
clone size: NA
D gene: NA
CDR3 DNA: TGTGCCAGCAGCCATATCCCCGCTCCTTCGGGTGAGCAGTTCTTC
CDR3 protein: CASSHIPAPSGEQFF

V gene: TRBV19
J gene: TRBJ1-1
clone size: NA
D gene: NA
CDR3 DNA: TGTGCCAGTAAGTCTGACAGGCAAACTAACACTGAAGCTTTCTTT
CDR3 protein: CASKSDRQTNTEAFF

V gene: TRBV21-1
J gene: TRBJ1-2
clone size: NA
D gene: NA
CDR3 DNA: TGTGCCAGCAGCTCCAACGGGACAGGGGTATATGGCTACACCTTC
CDR3 protein: CASSSNGTGVYGYTF

V gene: TRBV28
J gene: TRBJ2-6
clone size: NA
D gene: NA
CDR3 DNA: TGTGCCAGCAGTTTTCGGAGGGTAGGGGCCAACGTCCTGACTTTC
CDR3 protein: CASSFRRVGANVLTF

V gene: TRBV7-9
J gene: TRBJ2-2
clone size: NA
D gene: TRBD2
CDR3 DNA: TGTGCCAGCAGCTTAGCGTCGGGGGGTTACACCGGGGAGCTGTTTTTT
CDR3 protein: CASSLASGGYTGELFF

V gene: TRBV11-3
J gene: TRBJ2-5
clone size: NA
D gene: TRBD2
CDR3 DNA: TGTGCCAGCAGCCCCCTATTATCCCCCTATATAGCGGGACACCAAGAGACCCAGTACTTC
CDR3 protein: CASSPLLSPYIAGHQETQYF

V gene: TRBV9
J gene: TRBJ2-2
clone size: NA
D gene: NA
CDR3 DNA: TGTGCCAGCAGGAGGGGGTCCGGGGAGCTGTTTTTT
CDR3 protein: CASRRGSGELFF